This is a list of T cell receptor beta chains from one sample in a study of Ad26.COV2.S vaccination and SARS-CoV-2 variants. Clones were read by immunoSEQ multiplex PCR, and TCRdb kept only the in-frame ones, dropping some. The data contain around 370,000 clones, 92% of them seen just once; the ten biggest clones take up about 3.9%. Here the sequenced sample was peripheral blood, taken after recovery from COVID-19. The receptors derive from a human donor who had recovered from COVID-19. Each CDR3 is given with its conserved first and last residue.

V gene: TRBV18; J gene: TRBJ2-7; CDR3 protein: CASSPPMSGVYEQYF
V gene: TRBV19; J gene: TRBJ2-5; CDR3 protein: CASSPYPSETQYF
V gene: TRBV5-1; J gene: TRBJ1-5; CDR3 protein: CASSLDGEGNQPQHF
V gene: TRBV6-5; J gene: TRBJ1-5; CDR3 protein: CASRGRAASNQPQHF
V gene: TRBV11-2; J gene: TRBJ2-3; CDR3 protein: CASSRPASGASGDTQYF
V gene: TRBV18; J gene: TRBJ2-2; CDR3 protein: CASSPLDSTGELFF
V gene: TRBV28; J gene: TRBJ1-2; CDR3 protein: CATHRGGNNYGYTF
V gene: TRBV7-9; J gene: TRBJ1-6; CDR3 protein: CASSSTGTGGSPLHF
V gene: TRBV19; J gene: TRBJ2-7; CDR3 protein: CASSISSGAAYEQYF
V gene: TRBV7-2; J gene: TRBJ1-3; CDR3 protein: CASSLSRRNTIYF
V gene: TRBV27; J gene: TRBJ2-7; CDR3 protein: CASSSSRGPYEQYF
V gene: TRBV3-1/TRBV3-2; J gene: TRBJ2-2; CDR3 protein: CASSQDVIAGVHTGELFF
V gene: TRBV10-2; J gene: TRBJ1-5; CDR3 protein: CASSETDNQPQHF
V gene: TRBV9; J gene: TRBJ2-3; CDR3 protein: CASSTRPLAGGGGDTQYF